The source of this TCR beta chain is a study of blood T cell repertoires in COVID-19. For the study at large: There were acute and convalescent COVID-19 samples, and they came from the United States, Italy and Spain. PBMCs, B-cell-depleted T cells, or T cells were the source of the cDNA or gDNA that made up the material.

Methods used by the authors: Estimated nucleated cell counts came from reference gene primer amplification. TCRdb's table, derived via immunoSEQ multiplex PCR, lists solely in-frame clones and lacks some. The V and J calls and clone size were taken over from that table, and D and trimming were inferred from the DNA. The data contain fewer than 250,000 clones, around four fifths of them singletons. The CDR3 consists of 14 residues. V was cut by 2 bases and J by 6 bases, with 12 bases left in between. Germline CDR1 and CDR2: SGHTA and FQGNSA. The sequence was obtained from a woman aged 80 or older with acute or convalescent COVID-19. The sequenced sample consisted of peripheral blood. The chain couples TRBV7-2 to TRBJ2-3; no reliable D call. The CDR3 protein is CASSLSPTRDTQYF. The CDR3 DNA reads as TGTGCCAGCAGCTTATCACCGACTCGGGATACGCAGTATTTT.